This TCR beta chain emerged from a study of STAT3 mutations in large granular lymphocyte leukemia (dated by TCRdb to the late 2010s). Turning to the overall study: In roughly half of the longitudinally sequenced T-LGLL patients, canonical activating STAT3 mutations were detected. More than half of T-LGLL patients received one or more immunosuppressive therapy regimens, with hematologic response in over 35% of those treated. Patients with T-cell large granular lymphocyte leukemia underwent serial deep sequencing of TCRbeta CDR3 and STAT3 to reconstruct clonal hierarchy and dynamics. From an initial cohort of approximately 200 LGL patients, approximately 18 representative T-LGLL cases were selected for longitudinal TCRbeta and STAT3 sequencing. As controls within the study, a couple of patients with natural killer LGL leukemia were also sequenced longitudinally. Each patient was sequenced at an average of around 4 time points, ranging from 2 to 8 samplings.

DNA was extracted from blood mononuclear cells, and the same DNA was used for both TCR and STAT3 sequencing. An Illumina MiSeq was used to sequence the TCRbeta libraries, yielding an average of about 40,000 productive templates per sample. Using multiplex PCR amplification, the immunoSEQ assay generated the TCRbeta CDR3 libraries. The paper's data handling went like this. Following a previously defined approach, repertoire diversity was calculated, and values close to 0 point to extremely monoclonal samples. Held by TCRdb, this immuneACCESS table contains in-frame sequences only and omits some clones. Under half of the omission traces to an unresolved V gene where checked; the cause of the rest is unknown. V and J calls and clone size are copied from that table; D and trimming were computed from the DNA. The sample data list about 15,000 clones, and around 90% of these were observed just once. The ten largest account for around 9.3% of the sample.

Of note for this clone: There is no known antigen for this receptor. There are no base qualities to consult, and no much larger clone falls within one base.

The germline V gene yields SGHVS for CDR1 and FQNEAQ for CDR2. The CDR3 numbers 13 residues from cysteine through phenylalanine. Just the 39-base CDR3 DNA is kept, in frame starting at base 1. Between the V and J ends, shortened by 8 bases and 2 bases respectively, the junction contains 13 bases. General conclusions and limits of the study: Because no samples were available when a clone first appeared, clonal expansion had to be inferred from samplings taken at other points. The burden of the dominant TCR clone was higher than the STAT3 mutant burden in several patients, which suggests that the STAT3 mutation arose secondarily inside a clone that had already expanded. Because codominant clonotypes persisted in some patients, a small but highly pathogenic clone may have been missed. Every T-LGLL patient showed at least one immunodominant TCRbeta clonotype, and about half showed multiple immunodominant subclonotypes. Variable intervals between samplings and differing treatment regimens complicated linking therapy response to changes in TCR clonal burden. TCR clonotype switching after therapy was observed in 6 of 18 patients, and all newly emerging clones were found to be STAT3 wild type.

Sequencing was performed on peripheral blood mononuclear cells. This TCR was sampled from a woman between 45 and 60 years old with T-cell large granular lymphocyte leukemia. Some clones in this sample may be carry-over from other donors' samples. The age is the age at diagnosis. The chain is made from TRBV7-8 and TRBJ2-7; too little of a D gene remains to name it. The DNA sequence is given as TGTGCCAGCCAAAGGGCCGGCACCTACGAGCAGTACTTC. It is translated as CASQRAGTYEQYF.